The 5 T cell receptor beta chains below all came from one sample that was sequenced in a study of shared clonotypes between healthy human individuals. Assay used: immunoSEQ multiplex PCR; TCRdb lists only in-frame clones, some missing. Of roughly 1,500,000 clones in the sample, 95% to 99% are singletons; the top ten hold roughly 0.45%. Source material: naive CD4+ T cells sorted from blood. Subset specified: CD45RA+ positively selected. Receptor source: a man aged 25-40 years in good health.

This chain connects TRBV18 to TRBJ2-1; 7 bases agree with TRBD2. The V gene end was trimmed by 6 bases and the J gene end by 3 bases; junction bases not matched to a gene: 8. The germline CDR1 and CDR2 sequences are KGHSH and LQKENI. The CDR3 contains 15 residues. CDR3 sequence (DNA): TGTGCCAGCTCGCCTCTAGCGGCAAGCTACAATGAGCAGTTCTTC. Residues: CASSPLAASYNEQFF. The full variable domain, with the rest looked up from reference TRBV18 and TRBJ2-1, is NAGVMQNPRHLVRRRGQEARLRCSPMKGHSHVYWYRQLPEEGLKFMVYLQKENIIDESGMPKERFSAEFPKEGPSILRIQQVVRGDSAAYFCASSPLAASYNEQFFGPGTRLTVL.

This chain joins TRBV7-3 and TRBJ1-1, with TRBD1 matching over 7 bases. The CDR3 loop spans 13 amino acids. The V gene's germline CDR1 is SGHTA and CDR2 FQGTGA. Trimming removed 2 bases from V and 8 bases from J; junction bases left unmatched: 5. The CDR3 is CASSLDRVGEAFF. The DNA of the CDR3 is TGTGCCAGCAGCTTAGACAGGGTGGGAGAAGCTTTCTTT.

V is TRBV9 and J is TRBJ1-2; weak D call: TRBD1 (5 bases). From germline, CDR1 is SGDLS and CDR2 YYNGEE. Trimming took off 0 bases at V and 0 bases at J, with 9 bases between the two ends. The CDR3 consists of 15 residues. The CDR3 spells CASSVGGSTNYGYTF. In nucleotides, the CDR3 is TGTGCCAGCAGCGTAGGGGGCAGTACTAACTATGGCTACACCTTC.

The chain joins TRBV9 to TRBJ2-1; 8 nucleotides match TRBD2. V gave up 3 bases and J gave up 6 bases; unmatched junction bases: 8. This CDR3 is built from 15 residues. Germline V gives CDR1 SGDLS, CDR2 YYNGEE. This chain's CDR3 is CASSGVGRALNEQFF. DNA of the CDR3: TGTGCCAGCAGCGGCGTCGGGAGGGCCCTCAATGAGCAGTTCTTC.

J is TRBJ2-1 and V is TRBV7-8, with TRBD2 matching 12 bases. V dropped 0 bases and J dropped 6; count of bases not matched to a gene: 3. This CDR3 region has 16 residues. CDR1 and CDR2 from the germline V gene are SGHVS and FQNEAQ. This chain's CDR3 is CASSLAGLAGINEQFF. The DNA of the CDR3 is TGTGCCAGCAGCTTAGCGGGACTAGCGGGTATCAATGAGCAGTTCTTC.